This T cell receptor beta chain was recovered during a study of cytomegalovirus exposure and HLA in healthy donors. Study outcomes and limitations: Segments of the TCR beta V type were, in most cases, productive about 90% or about 30% of the time in an earlier analysis. Common viral pathogens (according to a later analysis) appeared linked to several of the most significant clusters.

This clone occurred a few times. Its antigen remains unidentified. Germline V gives CDR1 MNHNS, CDR2 SASEGT. The CDR3 is 13 residues long. V dropped 7 bases and J dropped 3 bases, with 13 bases sitting between them. The PCR ran on 60 Vbeta and 13 Jbeta primers. The protocol was immunoSEQ multiplex PCR, while the TCRdb copy is restricted to in-frame clones and leaves out a portion. Found here are about 67,000 clones, about 70% of them singletons; the top ten hold about 2.1%. Sequenced: PBMCs. V usage is TRBV6-1 and J usage is TRBJ2-7; weak D call: TRBD1 (6 bases). The origin of this receptor is a woman in her 30s in good health and CMV-seronegative. The CDR3 protein is CASTRGLGYEQYF. The CDR3 DNA reads as TGTGCCAGCACGAGGGGGTTGGGCTACGAGCAGTACTTC.